The entry below describes one T cell receptor (beta chain). Trimming removed 1 base from V and 5 bases from J, with 12 bases in between. The germline V gene has CDR1 SGHKS and CDR2 YYEKEE (reference sequence). This CDR3 contains 14 residues. This entry comes from a study of blood T cell repertoires in COVID-19. Study at large: PBMCs, B-cell-depleted T cells, or T cells were the source of the cDNA or gDNA that made up the material.

Per the original methods: Reference gene primer amplification in the assay estimated nucleated cell counts. Generated by immunoSEQ multiplex PCR, the TCRdb table keeps only in-frame clones and is missing some. The DNA was the basis for D and trimming; V, J and clone size are from that table. The sample carries around 78,000 clones, 86% recorded once. The sequence was obtained from a woman between 55 and 75 years old with acute or convalescent COVID-19. The V gene is TRBV5-5, the J gene TRBJ2-5, with D possibly being TRBD1 (6 bases). Sequencing was performed on peripheral blood. The CDR3 DNA reads as TGTGCCAGCAGCTTGTGGCAGGGGAAGGAGACCCAGTACTTC. Protein sequence: CASSLWQGKETQYF.